Listed here is a single TCR beta chain. The data belong to a study of blood T cell repertoires in COVID-19. Across the whole study: Researchers got acute and convalescent COVID-19 samples from the United States, Italy and Spain. PBMCs, B-cell-depleted T cells, or T cells provided the cDNA or gDNA that made up the material.

CDR1 and CDR2 (germline): SGHNT, YYREEE (reference sequence). The ends lost 1 base at V and 2 bases at J; junction bases unmatched: 10. The CDR3 totals 18 residues. In the authors' methods: Nucleated cell counts were estimated from reference gene primer amplification. Libraries were prepared by immunoSEQ multiplex PCR; TCRdb keeps only in-frame clonotypes and omits some of them. V and J calls and clone size are those listed in that table; D and trimming were worked out from the DNA. The sample lists 200,000 to 250,000 clones; around 82% were seen once. Sequencing was done on a sample of peripheral blood. The receptor was isolated from a woman aged 70 to 79 with acute or convalescent COVID-19. J is TRBJ2-3 and V is TRBV5-4; 10 nucleotides line up with TRBD2. The CDR3 loop reads CASSLKAGGAIDTDTQYF. The CDR3 bases are TGTGCCAGCAGCTTGAAAGCGGGGGGGGCGATTGACACAGATACGCAGTATTTT.